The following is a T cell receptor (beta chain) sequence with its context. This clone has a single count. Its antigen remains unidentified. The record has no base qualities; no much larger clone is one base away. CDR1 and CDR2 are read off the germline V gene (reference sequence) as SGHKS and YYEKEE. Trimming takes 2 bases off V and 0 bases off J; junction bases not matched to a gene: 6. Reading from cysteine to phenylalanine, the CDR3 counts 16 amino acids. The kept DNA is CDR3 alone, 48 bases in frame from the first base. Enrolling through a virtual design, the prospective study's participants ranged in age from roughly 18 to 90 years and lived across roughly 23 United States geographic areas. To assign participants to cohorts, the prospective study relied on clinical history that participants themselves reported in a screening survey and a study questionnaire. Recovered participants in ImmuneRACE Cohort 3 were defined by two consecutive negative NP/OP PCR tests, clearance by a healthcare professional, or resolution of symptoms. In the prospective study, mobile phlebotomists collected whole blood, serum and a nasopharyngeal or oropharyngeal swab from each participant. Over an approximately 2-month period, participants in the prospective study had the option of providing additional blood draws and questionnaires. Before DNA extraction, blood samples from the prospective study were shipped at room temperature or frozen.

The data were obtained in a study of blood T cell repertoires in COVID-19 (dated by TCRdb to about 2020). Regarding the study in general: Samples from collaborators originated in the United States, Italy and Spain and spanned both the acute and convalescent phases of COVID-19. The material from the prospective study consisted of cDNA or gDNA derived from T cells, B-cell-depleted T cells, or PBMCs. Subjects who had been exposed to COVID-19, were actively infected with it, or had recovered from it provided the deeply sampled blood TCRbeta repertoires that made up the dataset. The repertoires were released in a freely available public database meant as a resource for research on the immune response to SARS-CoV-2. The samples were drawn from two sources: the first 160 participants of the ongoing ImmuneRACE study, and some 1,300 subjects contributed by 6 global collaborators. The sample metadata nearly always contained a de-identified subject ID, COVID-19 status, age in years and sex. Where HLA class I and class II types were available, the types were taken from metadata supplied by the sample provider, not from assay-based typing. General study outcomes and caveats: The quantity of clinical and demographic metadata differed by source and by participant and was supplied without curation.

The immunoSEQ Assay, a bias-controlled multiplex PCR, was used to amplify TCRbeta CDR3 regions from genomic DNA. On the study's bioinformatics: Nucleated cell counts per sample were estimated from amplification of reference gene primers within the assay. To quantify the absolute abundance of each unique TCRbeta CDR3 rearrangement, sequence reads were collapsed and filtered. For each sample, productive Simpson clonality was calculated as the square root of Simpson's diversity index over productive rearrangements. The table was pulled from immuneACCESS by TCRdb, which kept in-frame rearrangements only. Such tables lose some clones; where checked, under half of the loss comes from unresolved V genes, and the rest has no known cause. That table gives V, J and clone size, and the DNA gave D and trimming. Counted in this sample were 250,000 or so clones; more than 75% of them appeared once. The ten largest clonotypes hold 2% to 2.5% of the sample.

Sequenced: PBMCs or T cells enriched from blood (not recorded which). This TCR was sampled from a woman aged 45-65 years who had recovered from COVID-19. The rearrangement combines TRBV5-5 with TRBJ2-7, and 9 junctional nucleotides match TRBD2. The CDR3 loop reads CASSFGGRASSYEQYF. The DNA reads TGTGCCAGCAGCTTTGGCGGGAGGGCAAGCTCCTACGAGCAGTACTTC.